Below, 20 T cell receptor beta chains from the same sample are listed, as sequenced in a study of cytomegalovirus exposure and HLA in healthy donors. 60 Vbeta and 13 Jbeta primers were used in PCR. This table comes from immunoSEQ multiplex PCR, and its TCRdb copy is limited to in-frame clones, with some not included. The table counts around 140,000 clones; approximately 1% lies in the top ten. The material sequenced was PBMCs. All receptors derive from a male donor in good health and CMV-seronegative.

V and J are TRBV9 and TRBJ2-5; D is perhaps TRBD1 (6 bases). The CDR3 is made up of 14 amino acids. CDR1 and CDR2 (germline): SGDLS, YYNGEE. The V and J ends lost 0 bases and 3 bases respectively, with 9 bases between them. CDR3 region: CASSVAGDKETQYF. CDR3 nucleotides: TGTGCCAGCAGCGTAGCAGGGGATAAAGAGACCCAGTACTTC.

The rearrangement links TRBV5-6 to TRBJ1-2; D is perhaps TRBD1 (6 bases). Germline CDR1 reads SGHDT; CDR2 reads YYEEEE. The V end lost 4 bases, the J end lost 0 bases, and 16 bases lay between the germline ends. This CDR3 has 16 residues. The CDR3 sequence: CASSTSYRDSNYGYTF. The DNA of the CDR3 is TGTGCCAGCAGCACATCTTACAGGGATTCTAACTATGGCTACACCTTC.

The J gene is TRBJ1-3, the V gene TRBV18, with D unresolved. V was trimmed by 6 bases and J by 0 bases, leaving 6 bases between them. CDR1 is KGHSH and CDR2 is LQKENI in the germline V gene. The CDR3 length is 13 residues. The CDR3 DNA reads TGTGCCAGCTCTGAGAGCTCTGGAAACACCATATATTTT. Its protein product is CASSESSGNTIYF.

This chain links TRBV29-1 with TRBJ2-7; TRBD1 agrees at 8 bases. The V gene's germline CDR1 is SQVTM and CDR2 ANQGSEA. The CDR3 covers 15 residues. V gave up 0 bases and J gave up 1 base; unmatched junction bases: 5. For the CDR3, the DNA is TGCAGCGTTGAAGACTGGACAGGGAAATCCTACGAGCAGTACTTC. Its translation is CSVEDWTGKSYEQYF.

This rearrangement joins TRBV4-1 to TRBJ1-4, with 7 bases aligning to TRBD1. J gave up 0 bases and V 0 bases, and 7 bases lay outside the gene matches. This CDR3 has 18 amino acids. CDR1 and CDR2 from the germline V gene are MGHRA and YSYEKL. The CDR3 bases are TGCGCCAGCAGCCAAGATTATTTGCAGGGGGCAACTAATGAAAAACTGTTTTTT. Translating gives CASSQDYLQGATNEKLFF.

As DNA, the CDR3 is TGTGCCAGCAGTGAGGCGGGGGGGAGCACAGATACGCAGTATTTT. Its translation is CASSEAGGSTDTQYF. The rearrangement joins TRBV25-1 to TRBJ2-3; 9 bases agree with TRBD2. Germline V gene lookup returns CDR1 MGHDK and CDR2 SYGVNS. The CDR3 sequence is 15 residues long. J gave up 0 bases and V 3 bases, and 1 base lay outside the gene matches. The full variable domain, with the rest looked up from reference TRBV25-1 and TRBJ2-3, is EADIYQTPRYLVIGTGKKITLECSQTMGHDKMYWYQQDPGMELHLIHYSYGVNSTEKGDLSSESTVSRIRTEHFPLTLESARPSHTSQYLCASSEAGGSTDTQYFGPGTRLTVL.

The chain is built from TRBV7-9 and TRBJ2-1; D remains unclear. V lost 1 base and J lost 9, with 16 bases in between. The CDR3 covers 15 residues. Germline CDR1 SEHNR, CDR2 FQNEAQ (reference sequence). The CDR3: CASSLVSGGFPEQFF. CDR3 coding DNA: TGTGCCAGCAGCTTAGTTTCTGGCGGTTTCCCTGAGCAGTTCTTC.

The V and J genes are TRBV6-5 and TRBJ1-6; a weak D match, TRBD1 (6 bases). The V end lost 2 bases, the J end lost 6 bases, and 11 bases lay between the germline ends. The V gene's germline CDR1 is MNHEY and CDR2 SVGAGI. The CDR3 covers 15 residues. The CDR3 coding sequence is TGTGCCAGCAGTTACAGGGGGGGAAGTAATTCACCCCTCCACTTT. It encodes CASSYRGGSNSPLHF.

The DNA of the CDR3 is TGTGCCAGCTCACCCGGGACTGCGTCCTACGAGCAGTACTTC. Its protein product is CASSPGTASYEQYF. The rearrangement joins TRBV18 to TRBJ2-7; D perhaps matches TRBD2 (6 bases). CDR3 length equals 14 residues. Trimming pared 3 bases from V and 1 base from J, leaving 10 bases between. The germline V gene has CDR1 KGHSH and CDR2 LQKENI.

This chain connects TRBV7-9 to TRBJ2-1; 13 positions agree with TRBD2. The CDR3 contains 15 residues. CDR1 is SEHNR, CDR2 FQNEAQ, per germline (reference sequence). V shed 5 bases, J shed 8 bases, and the junction held 6 bases outside the gene matches. This CDR3 is CASSRRTSGGHEQFF. The CDR3, as DNA: TGTGCCAGCAGCCGACGGACTAGCGGGGGCCATGAGCAGTTCTTC.

This rearrangement joins TRBV28 to TRBJ1-5, with 8 nucleotides matching TRBD1. V gave up 6 bases and J gave up 6 bases; unmatched junction bases: 10. This CDR3 has 15 amino acids. Germline V gives CDR1 MDHEN, CDR2 SYDVKM. CDR3 sequence reads: CASRSDRASFQPQHF. As DNA, the CDR3 is TGTGCCAGCAGATCGGACAGGGCTAGTTTTCAGCCCCAGCATTTT.

The rearrangement joins TRBV14 to TRBJ1-2, with no clear D. The CDR3 has 15 residues. Germline V lookup: CDR1 SGHDN, CDR2 FVKESK. Trimming took off 4 bases at V and 4 bases at J, with 16 bases between the two ends. The CDR3 DNA reads TGTGCCAGCAGCCGCGGACCAAATCGGGGCTATGGCTACACCTTC. It is translated as CASSRGPNRGYGYTF.

The CDR3 sequence: CASSLPGLAGVEQYF. In DNA form, the CDR3 reads TGTGCCAGCTCACTCCCGGGACTAGCGGGAGTGGAGCAGTACTTC. J is TRBJ2-7 and V is TRBV18; 14 positions match TRBD2. Germline assignment: CDR1 KGHSH and CDR2 LQKENI. The CDR3 covers 15 residues. V gave up 4 bases and J gave up 7 bases; unmatched junction bases: 6. The variable domain in full, completed from reference TRBV18 and TRBJ2-7, reads NAGVMQNPRHLVRRRGQEARLRCSPMKGHSHVYWYRQLPEEGLKFMVYLQKENIIDESGMPKERFSAEFPKEGPSILRIQQVVRGDSAAYFCASSLPGLAGVEQYFGPGTRLTVT.

The chain has TRBV2 and TRBJ2-2; TRBD2 aligns across 8 bases. V shed 4 bases, J shed 7 bases, and the junction held 5 bases outside the gene matches. This CDR3 comprises 14 residues. Germline-derived CDR1 and CDR2 are SNHLY and FYNNEI. The CDR3 loop reads CASSGLAGYGELFF. The CDR3 coding sequence is TGTGCCAGCAGTGGTCTAGCGGGTTACGGGGAGCTGTTTTTT.

The DNA for the CDR3 is TGTGCCAGCAGCGTCAGCGCCTACGAGCAGTACTTC. Translated: CASSVSAYEQYF. This chain links TRBV7-2 with TRBJ2-7; D gene unclear. This CDR3 has 12 residues. CDR1 and CDR2 (germline): SGHTA, FQGNSA. V was cut by 5 bases and J by 2 bases, with 7 bases left in between.

J is TRBJ1-6 and V is TRBV6-5; the D is unclear. Between the trimmed V and J ends, which lost 6 bases and 8 bases, there was a span of 8 bases. The CDR3 contains 12 residues. The germline CDR1 and CDR2 sequences are MNHEY and SVGAGI. The CDR3 DNA sequence: TGTGCCAGCAGCCGCCTAGATTCACCCCTCCACTTT. It yields the protein CASSRLDSPLHF.

This chain uses TRBV5-4 with TRBJ2-7; D is ambiguous. There are 13 residues in the CDR3. Per germline, CDR1 SGHNT and CDR2 YYREEE (reference sequence). V lost 0 bases to trimming and J lost 3 bases, with 7 bases between them. The CDR3 is CASSLGLNYEQYF. In nucleotides, the CDR3 is TGTGCCAGCAGCTTGGGTCTTAACTACGAGCAGTACTTC.

The gene calls are TRBV9 and TRBJ1-1; D is unclear. CDR1 and CDR2 from the germline V gene are SGDLS and YYNGEE. The CDR3 length is 16 residues. The V and J ends lost 0 bases and 1 base respectively, with 13 bases between them. CDR3 DNA sequence: TGTGCCAGCAGCGTAGCTCTAGCGGAGGGGAACACTGAAGCTTTCTTT. Translating gives CASSVALAEGNTEAFF.

The chain employs TRBV6-5 and TRBJ2-5; tentatively, D is TRBD1 (6 bases). Germline V gene sequence: CDR1 MNHEY, CDR2 SVGAGI. The CDR3 loop spans 13 amino acids. The V end was cut by 7 bases, the J end by 5 bases, with 14 bases between. CDR3 sequence: CASTTTGRETQYF. DNA of the CDR3: TGTGCCAGCACTACGACAGGAAGGGAGACCCAGTACTTC.

The CDR3 nucleotides are TGTGCCAGCAGCTTGTTTGCAGGGAGGTCTGGAAACACCATATATTTT. As protein: CASSLFAGRSGNTIYF. J is TRBJ1-3 and V is TRBV5-4; perhaps TRBD1 as D (5 bases). CDR1 is SGHNT, CDR2 YYREEE, per germline (reference sequence). V was clipped by 1 base and J by 1 base, with 12 bases between them. The CDR3 runs 16 residues.